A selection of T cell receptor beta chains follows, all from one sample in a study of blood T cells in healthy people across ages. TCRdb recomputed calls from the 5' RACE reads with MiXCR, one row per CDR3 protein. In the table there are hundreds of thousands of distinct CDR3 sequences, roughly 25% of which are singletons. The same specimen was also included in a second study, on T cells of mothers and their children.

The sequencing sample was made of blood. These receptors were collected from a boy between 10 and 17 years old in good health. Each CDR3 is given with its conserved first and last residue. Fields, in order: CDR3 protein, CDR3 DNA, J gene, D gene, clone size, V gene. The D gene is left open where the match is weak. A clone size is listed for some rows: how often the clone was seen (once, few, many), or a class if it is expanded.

CDR3: CASGGTSEGDTQYF; DNA: TGTGCCAGCGGGGGGACTAGCGAAGGAGATACGCAGTACTTT; J: TRBJ2-3; D: TRBD2; size: -; V: TRBV24-1
CDR3: CSVDHGYNEQFF; DNA: TGCAGCGTTGATCACGGCTACAATGAGCAGTTCTTC; J: TRBJ2-1; D: -; size: -; V: TRBV29-1
CDR3: CAISDSSGANVLTF; DNA: TGTGCCATCAGTGACTCCTCTGGGGCCAACGTCCTGACTTTC; J: TRBJ2-6; D: -; size: -; V: TRBV10-3
CDR3: CASSLTSSQVYNSPLHF; DNA: TGTGCCAGCAGCTTAACAAGCTCACAGGTTTATAATTCACCCCTCCACTTT; J: TRBJ1-6; D: -; size: -; V: TRBV7-8
CDR3: CASSFRGLAGEWSYNEQFF; DNA: TGTGCCAGCAGTTTTAGGGGACTAGCGGGGGAGTGGTCCTACAATGAGCAGTTCTTC; J: TRBJ2-1; D: TRBD2; size: few; V: TRBV27
CDR3: CASSSFFGGAGGYTF; DNA: TGTGCCAGCAGTTCATTTTTTGGAGGGGCAGGTGGCTACACCTTC; J: TRBJ1-2; D: -; size: -; V: TRBV28
CDR3: CASRRQDGDTEAFF; DNA: TGTGCCAGCAGGCGACAGGATGGGGACACTGAAGCTTTCTTT; J: TRBJ1-1; D: -; size: -; V: TRBV12-3/TRBV12-4
CDR3: CATSDFSAGGDTQYF; DNA: TGTGCCACCAGTGATTTCTCGGCAGGGGGAGATACGCAGTATTTT; J: TRBJ2-3; D: TRBD1; size: -; V: TRBV24-1
CDR3: CASRSDSILQETQYF; DNA: TGTGCCAGCAGATCAGACAGTATTTTACAAGAGACCCAGTACTTC; J: TRBJ2-5; D: -; size: -; V: TRBV6-2/TRBV6-3
CDR3: CASSFDSRKNIQYF; DNA: TGTGCCAGCAGTTTCGACAGTCGGAAAAACATTCAGTACTTC; J: TRBJ2-4; D: -; size: -; V: TRBV28
CDR3: CSVMTLGGTEAFF; DNA: TGCAGCGTTATGACACTCGGGGGCACTGAAGCTTTCTTT; J: TRBJ1-1; D: -; size: few; V: TRBV29-1
CDR3: CASSQEDSNTEAFF; DNA: TGTGCCAGCAGCCAAGAGGACAGTAACACTGAAGCTTTCTTT; J: TRBJ1-1; D: -; size: -; V: TRBV3-1
CDR3: CSVGPGRETQYF; DNA: TGCAGCGTTGGTCCAGGGCGGGAGACCCAGTACTTC; J: TRBJ2-5; D: -; size: -; V: TRBV29-1
CDR3: CSVEMGAALNTEAFF; DNA: TGCAGCGTTGAAATGGGCGCCGCTCTTAACACTGAAGCTTTCTTT; J: TRBJ1-1; D: -; size: few; V: TRBV29-1
CDR3: CASGGGWEQFF; DNA: TGTGCCAGCGGGGGGGGATGGGAGCAGTTCTTC; J: TRBJ2-1; D: TRBD2; size: few; V: TRBV6-2/TRBV6-3
CDR3: CASSLAGINIQYF; DNA: TGTGCCAGCAGTTTGGCAGGGATAAACATTCAGTACTTC; J: TRBJ2-4; D: -; size: few; V: TRBV12-3/TRBV12-4
CDR3: CASSKSSASYNEQFF; DNA: TGTGCCAGTAGTAAGTCTAGCGCTTCCTACAATGAGCAGTTCTTC; J: TRBJ2-1; D: -; size: -; V: TRBV19
CDR3: CASSFMDPYEQYF; DNA: TGTGCCAGCAGTTTTATGGATCCCTACGAGCAGTACTTC; J: TRBJ2-7; D: -; size: -; V: TRBV12-3/TRBV12-4
CDR3: CASSTNQGADYGYTF; DNA: TGCGCCAGCAGCACTAACCAGGGGGCGGACTATGGCTACACCTTC; J: TRBJ1-2; D: TRBD1; size: -; V: TRBV5-1
CDR3: CATGQGSGANVLTF; DNA: TGTGCCACGGGACAGGGGTCTGGGGCCAACGTCCTGACTTTC; J: TRBJ2-6; D: TRBD1; size: once; V: TRBV6-6
CDR3: CASSPARGEGEKLFF; DNA: TGTGCCAGCAGCCCCGCAAGGGGCGAGGGTGAAAAACTGTTTTTT; J: TRBJ1-4; D: -; size: -; V: TRBV7-2
CDR3: CASSLASGNTEAFF; DNA: TGTGCCAGCAGCTTAGCATCCGGGAACACTGAAGCTTTCTTT; J: TRBJ1-1; D: -; size: many; V: TRBV7-8
CDR3: CAISEDRTNTEAFF; DNA: TGTGCCATCAGTGAAGACAGAACGAACACTGAAGCTTTCTTT; J: TRBJ1-1; D: -; size: -; V: TRBV10-3
CDR3: CASSCLAGGPSEQFF; DNA: TGTGCCAGCAGTTGTCTGGCGGGGGGGCCAAGTGAGCAGTTCTTC; J: TRBJ2-1; D: TRBD2; size: -; V: TRBV6-2/TRBV6-3
CDR3: CASSSQGGNQPQHF; DNA: TGCGCCAGCAGCTCGCAGGGCGGCAATCAGCCCCAGCATTTT; J: TRBJ1-5; D: -; size: many; V: TRBV5-1
CDR3: CASSQGDRVQYF; DNA: TGTGCCAGCAGTCAAGGCGACAGGGTCCAGTACTTC; J: TRBJ2-7; D: TRBD1; size: -; V: TRBV28
CDR3: CASRRDGQETQYF; DNA: TGTGCCAGCAGGCGGGACGGTCAAGAGACCCAGTACTTC; J: TRBJ2-5; D: -; size: few; V: TRBV28
CDR3: CASSFGLASSQETQYF; DNA: TGTGCCAGCAGCTTCGGGTTGGCTAGCAGTCAAGAGACCCAGTACTTC; J: TRBJ2-5; D: -; size: few; V: TRBV7-2
CDR3: CASSTLTGSYEQYF; DNA: TGTGCCAGCAGCACTCTGACAGGATCCTACGAGCAGTACTTC; J: TRBJ2-7; D: -; size: few; V: TRBV7-2
CDR3: CSVAEYNEQFF; DNA: TGCAGCGTTGCGGAGTACAATGAGCAGTTCTTC; J: TRBJ2-1; D: -; size: -; V: TRBV29-1